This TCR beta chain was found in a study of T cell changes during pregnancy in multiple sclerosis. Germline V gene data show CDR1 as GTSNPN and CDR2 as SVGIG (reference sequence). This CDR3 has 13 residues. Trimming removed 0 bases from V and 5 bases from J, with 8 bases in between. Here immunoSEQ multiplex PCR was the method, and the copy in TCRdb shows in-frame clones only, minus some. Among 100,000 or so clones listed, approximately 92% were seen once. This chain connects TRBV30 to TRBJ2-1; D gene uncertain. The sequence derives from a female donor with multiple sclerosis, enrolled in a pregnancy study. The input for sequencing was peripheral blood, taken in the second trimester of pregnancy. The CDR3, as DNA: TGTGCCTGGAGTGTCTCTCTAGACAATGAGCAGTTCTTC. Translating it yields CAWSVSLDNEQFF.